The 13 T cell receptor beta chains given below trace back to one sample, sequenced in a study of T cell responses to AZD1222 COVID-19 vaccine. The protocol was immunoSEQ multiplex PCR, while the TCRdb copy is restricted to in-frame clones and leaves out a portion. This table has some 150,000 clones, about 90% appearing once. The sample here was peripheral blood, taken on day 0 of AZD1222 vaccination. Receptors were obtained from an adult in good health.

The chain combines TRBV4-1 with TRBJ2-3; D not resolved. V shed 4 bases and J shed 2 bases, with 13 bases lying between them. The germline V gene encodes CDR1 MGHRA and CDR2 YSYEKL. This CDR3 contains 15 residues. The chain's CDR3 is CASSRSPTPTDTQYF. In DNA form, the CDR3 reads TGCGCCAGCAGCCGGAGTCCTACGCCCACAGATACGCAGTATTTT.

In DNA, the CDR3 is TGTGCCAGCAGCCTCAGCTCTGGAAACACCATATATTTT. This encodes CASSLSSGNTIYF. The chain combines TRBV9 with TRBJ1-3, with D uncertain. V was cut by 4 bases and J by 0 bases, with 5 bases left in between. CDR3 length equals 13 residues. The germline V gene encodes CDR1 SGDLS and CDR2 YYNGEE.

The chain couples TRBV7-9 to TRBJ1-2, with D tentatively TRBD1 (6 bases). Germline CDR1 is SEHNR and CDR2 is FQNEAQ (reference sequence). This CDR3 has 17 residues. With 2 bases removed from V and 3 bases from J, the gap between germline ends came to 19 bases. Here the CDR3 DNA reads TGTGCCAGCAGCTTAAGGCAGGCAGGGGATCGTCACTATGGCTACACCTTC. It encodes CASSLRQAGDRHYGYTF.

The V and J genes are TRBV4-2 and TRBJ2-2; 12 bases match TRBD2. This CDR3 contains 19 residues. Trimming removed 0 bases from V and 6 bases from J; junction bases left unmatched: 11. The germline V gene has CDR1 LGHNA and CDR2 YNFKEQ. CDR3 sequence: CASSQDGSSGGANAGELFF. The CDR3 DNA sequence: TGTGCCAGCAGCCAAGACGGGTCTAGCGGGGGGGCCAACGCCGGGGAGCTGTTTTTT.

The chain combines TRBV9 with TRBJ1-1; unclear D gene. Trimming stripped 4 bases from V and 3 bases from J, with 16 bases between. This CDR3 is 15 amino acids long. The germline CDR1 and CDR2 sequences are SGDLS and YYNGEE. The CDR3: CASSIWWGEDTEAFF. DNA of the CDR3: TGTGCCAGCAGCATATGGTGGGGAGAGGACACTGAAGCTTTCTTT.

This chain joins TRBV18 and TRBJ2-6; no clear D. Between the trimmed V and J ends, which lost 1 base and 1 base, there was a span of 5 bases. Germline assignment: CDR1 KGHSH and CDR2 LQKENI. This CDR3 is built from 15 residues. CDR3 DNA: TGTGCCAGCTCACCACAAGGGTCTGGGGCCAACGTCCTGACTTTC. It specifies CASSPQGSGANVLTF.

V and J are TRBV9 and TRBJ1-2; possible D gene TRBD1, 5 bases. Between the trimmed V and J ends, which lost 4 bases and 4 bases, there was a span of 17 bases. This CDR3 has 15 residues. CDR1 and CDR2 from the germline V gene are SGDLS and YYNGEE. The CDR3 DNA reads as TGTGCCAGCAGCCCTCGGTTAGGGGAAGGCTATGGCTACACCTTC. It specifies CASSPRLGEGYGYTF.

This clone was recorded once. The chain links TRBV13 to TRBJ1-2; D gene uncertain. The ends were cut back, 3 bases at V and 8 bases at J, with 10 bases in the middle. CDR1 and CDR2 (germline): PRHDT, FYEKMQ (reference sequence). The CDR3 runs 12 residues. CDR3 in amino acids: CASSLARRGYTF. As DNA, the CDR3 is TGTGCCAGCAGCTTGGCCCGTAGGGGCTACACCTTC.

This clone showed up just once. CDR3 sequence reads: CASSQEGQVSNQPQHF. The CDR3 DNA follows: TGCGCCAGCAGCCAAGAGGGACAAGTTAGCAATCAGCCCCAGCATTTT. The V call is TRBV4-3, the J call TRBJ1-5; possible D gene TRBD1, 6 bases. CDR3 length equals 16 residues. The V gene's germline CDR1 is LGHNA and CDR2 YSLEER. The V end lost 0 bases, the J end lost 0 bases, and 9 bases lay between the germline ends.

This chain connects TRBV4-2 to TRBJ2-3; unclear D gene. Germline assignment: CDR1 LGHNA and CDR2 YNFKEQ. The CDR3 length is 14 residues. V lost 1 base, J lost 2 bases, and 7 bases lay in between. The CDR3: CASSQVPATDTQYF. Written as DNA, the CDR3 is TGTGCCAGCAGCCAAGTTCCAGCCACAGATACGCAGTATTTT.

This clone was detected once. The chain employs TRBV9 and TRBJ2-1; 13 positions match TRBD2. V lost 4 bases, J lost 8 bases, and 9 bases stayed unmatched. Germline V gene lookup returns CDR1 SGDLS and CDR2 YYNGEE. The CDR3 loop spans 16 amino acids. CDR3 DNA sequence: TGTGCCAGCAGCTCCAAGGTACTAGCGGGGGGGGATGAGCAGTTCTTC. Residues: CASSSKVLAGGDEQFF.

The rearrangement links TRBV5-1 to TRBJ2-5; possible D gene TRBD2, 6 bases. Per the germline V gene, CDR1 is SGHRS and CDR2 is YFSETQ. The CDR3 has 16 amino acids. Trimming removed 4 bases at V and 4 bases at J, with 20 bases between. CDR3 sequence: CASSPSYTGVGETQYF. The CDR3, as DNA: TGCGCCAGCAGCCCATCCTATACGGGGGTAGGAGAGACCCAGTACTTC.

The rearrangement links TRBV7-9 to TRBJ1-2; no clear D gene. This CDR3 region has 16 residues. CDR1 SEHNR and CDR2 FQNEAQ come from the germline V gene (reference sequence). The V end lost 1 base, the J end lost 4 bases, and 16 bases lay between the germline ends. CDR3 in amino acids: CASSLVLSGGGYGYTF. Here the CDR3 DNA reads TGTGCCAGCAGCTTAGTGTTGTCCGGAGGTGGCTATGGCTACACCTTC.